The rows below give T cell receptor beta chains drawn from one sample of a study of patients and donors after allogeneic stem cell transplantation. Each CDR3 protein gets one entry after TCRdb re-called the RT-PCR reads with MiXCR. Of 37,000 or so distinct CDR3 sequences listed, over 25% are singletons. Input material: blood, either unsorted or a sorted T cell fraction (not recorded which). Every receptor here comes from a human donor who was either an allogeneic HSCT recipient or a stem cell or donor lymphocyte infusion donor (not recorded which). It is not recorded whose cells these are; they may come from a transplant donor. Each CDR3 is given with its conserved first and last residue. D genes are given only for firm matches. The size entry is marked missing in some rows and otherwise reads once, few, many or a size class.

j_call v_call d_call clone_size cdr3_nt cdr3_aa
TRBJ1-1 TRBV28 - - TGTGCCAGCAGTTTAAACTTAGAACCTTTCTTT CASSLNLEPFF
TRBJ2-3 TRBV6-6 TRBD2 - TGTGCCAGCAGACCTGGGACTATGGGTAGGCGGGATACGCAGTATTTT CASRPGTMGRRDTQYF
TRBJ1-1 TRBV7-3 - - TGTGCCAGCAGCTTTCGACCGGGAGTTGAAGCTTTCTTT CASSFRPGVEAFF
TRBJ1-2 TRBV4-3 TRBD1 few TGCGCCAGCAGCCCGGACAGGGCTAACTATGGCTACACCTTC CASSPDRANYGYTF
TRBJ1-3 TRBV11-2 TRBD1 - TGTGCCAGCAGCTTAGATCTACAGGGGACCACCATATATTTT CASSLDLQGTTIYF
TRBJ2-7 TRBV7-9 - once TGTGCCAGCAGCTTAGGACTTCCGCTCCCCTACGAGCAGTACTTC CASSLGLPLPYEQYF
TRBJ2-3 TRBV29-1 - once TGCAGCGGGTTCGGCCCAGATACGCAGTATTTT CSGFGPDTQYF
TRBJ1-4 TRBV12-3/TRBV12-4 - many TGTGCCAGCAGTTATCCCTGGGGGCTTAATGAAAAACTGTTTTTT CASSYPWGLNEKLFF
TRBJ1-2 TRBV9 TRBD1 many TGTGCCAGCAGCTCCTCGGGCGAGAGGGGGCGAAGCTATGGCTACACCTTC CASSSSGERGRSYGYTF
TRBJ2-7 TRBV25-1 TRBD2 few TGTGCCAGCAGTGACGGGGGGGTGGCTGGAGGCTACGAGCAGTACTTC CASSDGGVAGGYEQYF
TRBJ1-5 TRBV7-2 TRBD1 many TGTGCCAGCAGCCTCGAAAGGGGGCAGAATCAGCCCCAGCATTTT CASSLERGQNQPQHF
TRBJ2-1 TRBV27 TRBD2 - TGTGCCAGCAGTTCTAGCGGGAGCCTAGTCAATGAGCAGTTCTTC CASSSSGSLVNEQFF
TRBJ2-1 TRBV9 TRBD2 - TGTGCCAGCAGCTCCCCCCGGGAGGGTCAAAATGAGCAGTTCTTC CASSSPREGQNEQFF
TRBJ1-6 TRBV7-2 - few TGTGCCAGCAGCTTATTAGGGCACTTAAATTCACCCCTCCACTTT CASSLLGHLNSPLHF
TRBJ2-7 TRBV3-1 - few TGTGCCAGCAGCCAAGTTTCGGGGGGCGGCGAGCAGTACTTC CASSQVSGGGEQYF
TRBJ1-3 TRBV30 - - TGTGCCTGGAGTGGGTCAGTTAATGGAAACACCATATATTTT CAWSGSVNGNTIYF
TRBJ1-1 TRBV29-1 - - TGCGGCGTTGAAAATGGACCGGGACGGTGGAACACTGAAGCTTTCTTT CGVENGPGRWNTEAFF
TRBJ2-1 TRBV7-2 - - TGTGCCAGCAGCTTATTTTATGAGCAGTTCTTC CASSLFYEQFF
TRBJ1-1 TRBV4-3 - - TGCGCCAGCAGCCAAGTTTTAGGGCTTAACACTGAAGCTTTCTTT CASSQVLGLNTEAFF
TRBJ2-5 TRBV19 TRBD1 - TGTGCCAGTAGTATAAGGGGGCAGAGTCAAGAGACCCAGTACTTC CASSIRGQSQETQYF
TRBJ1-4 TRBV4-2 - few TGTGCCAGCAGCCAAGATCCGAGGGCAACTAATGAAAAACTGTTTTTT CASSQDPRATNEKLFF
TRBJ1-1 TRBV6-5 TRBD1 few TGTGCCAGCAGTTTCTCCGCCGGGACAGGGGCCATGAACACTGAAGCTTTCTTT CASSFSAGTGAMNTEAFF
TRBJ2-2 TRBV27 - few TGTGCCAGCAGTATAGGGACCGGGGAGCTGTTTTTT CASSIGTGELFF
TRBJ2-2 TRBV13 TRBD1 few TGTGCCAGCAGCCCCAGGGGGCACAAATCGTACGCCGGGGAGCTGTTTTTT CASSPRGHKSYAGELFF
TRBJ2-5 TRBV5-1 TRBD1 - TGCGCCAGCAGATCCGCTGGGACAGTCATAGAGACCCAGTACTTC CASRSAGTVIETQYF
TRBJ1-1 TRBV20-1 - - TGCAGTGCGGACCGACCCACTGAAGCTTTCTTT CSADRPTEAFF
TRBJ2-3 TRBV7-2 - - TGTGCCAGCAGCTTAGCCCCTGGGGGTCCCTACACAGATACGCAGTATTTT CASSLAPGGPYTDTQYF
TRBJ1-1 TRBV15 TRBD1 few TGTGCCACCAGCAGAGACCCGACAGGGCCGCCAGCTTTCTTT CATSRDPTGPPAFF
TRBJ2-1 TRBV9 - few TGTGCCAGCAGCGTAGGTACCAATGAGCAGTTCTTC CASSVGTNEQFF
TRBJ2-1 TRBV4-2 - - TGTGCCAGCAGCCAAGAATCGATCATCAACGGCAATGAGCAGTTCTTC CASSQESIINGNEQFF
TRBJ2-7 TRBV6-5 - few TGTGCCAGCAGTTACTCAACAGGGCTGGCTTACGAGCAGTACTTC CASSYSTGLAYEQYF
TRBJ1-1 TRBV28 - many TGTGCCAGCAGTCTCCTCAGGGTAGCGAACACTGAAGCTTTCTTT CASSLLRVANTEAFF
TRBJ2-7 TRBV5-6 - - TGTGCCAGCAGAGGTGTACGGGAAAGCTCCTACGAGCAGTACTTC CASRGVRESSYEQYF
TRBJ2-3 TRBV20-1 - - TGCAGTGCTAGAGTCGTCTTGGGGGCCAGGGCAGATACGCAGTATTTT CSARVVLGARADTQYF